These T cell receptor beta chains were read from a single sample in a study of T-cell memory formation after mild COVID-19. TCRdb independently ran MiXCR on the 5' RACE reads; one entry per CDR3 protein. Here the sample spans hundreds of thousands of distinct CDR3 sequences, around 20% being singletons. The sequenced material came from PBMCs or a T cell subset sorted from them (not recorded which). The receptors originated from an adult woman who had mild COVID-19 (a few samples of this study predate the infection). Cell type and time point are not known. Both conserved end residues are part of each CDR3. The D gene is left open where the match is weak. Part of the rows lack a size; the others show once, few, many or a class for expanded clones.

j_call v_call d_call clone_size cdr3_aa cdr3_nt
TRBJ2-2 TRBV24-1 - few CATSDLRNGELFF TGTGCCACCAGTGATTTGCGGAACGGGGAGCTGTTTTTT
TRBJ2-7 TRBV20-1 TRBD2 few CSARSGRMAYEQYF TGCAGTGCTCGGAGCGGGAGGATGGCCTACGAGCAGTACTTC
TRBJ2-3 TRBV4-1 TRBD2 - CASSQVESGGAPDTQYF TGCGCCAGCAGCCAAGTAGAAAGCGGGGGGGCCCCAGATACGCAGTATTTT
TRBJ2-6 TRBV7-3 - few CATGPRGRGANVLTF TGTGCCACGGGCCCGAGGGGTCGGGGGGCCAACGTCCTGACTTTC
TRBJ2-3 TRBV3-1 - many CASSHTRDTQYF TGTGCCAGCAGCCACACACGGGATACGCAGTATTTT
TRBJ2-6 TRBV7-2 TRBD2 few CASSLVGTRSLGANVLTF TGTGCCAGCAGCTTAGTAGGGACTAGGAGTCTGGGGGCCAACGTCCTGACTTTC
TRBJ2-3 TRBV20-1 - - CSARDLGSTDTQYF TGCAGTGCTAGAGATCTGGGTAGCACAGATACGCAGTATTTT
TRBJ2-1 TRBV24-1 TRBD2 - CATSDLRLAGEGEQFF TGTGCCACCAGTGATTTGCGGCTAGCGGGAGAGGGCGAGCAGTTCTTC
TRBJ1-1 TRBV12-3/TRBV12-4 - - CASSSMGGRSTEAFF TGTGCCAGCAGTTCTATGGGGGGTAGGAGCACTGAAGCTTTCTTT
TRBJ2-7 TRBV4-3 - - CASSHSRALPYEQYF TGCGCCAGCAGCCACTCCCGGGCCCTGCCCTACGAGCAGTACTTC
TRBJ1-2 TRBV30 - many CASGDGYTF TGTGCCAGTGGGGATGGCTACACCTTC
TRBJ1-5 TRBV6-2/TRBV6-3 TRBD1 - CASSYTVTGGTGMNQPQHF TGTGCCAGCAGTTACACCGTGACAGGGGGCACAGGGATGAATCAGCCCCAGCATTTT
TRBJ1-1 TRBV4-3 - few CASSHGTKNTEAFF TGCGCCAGCAGCCACGGCACGAAGAACACTGAAGCTTTCTTT
TRBJ2-5 TRBV6-2/TRBV6-3 TRBD2 - CASSLGNGAGVFGETQYF TGTGCCAGCAGCCTGGGGAATGGTGCGGGAGTCTTTGGAGAGACCCAGTACTTC
TRBJ2-3 TRBV7-6 - - CASSTERGGGDTQYF TGTGCCAGCAGCACGGAACGGGGCGGTGGAGATACGCAGTATTTT
TRBJ2-2 TRBV13 - few CASSLGQGYGGELFF TGTGCCAGCAGCTTAGGACAGGGTTATGGCGGGGAGCTGTTTTTT
TRBJ2-1 TRBV9 - - CASSGQTSTTEQFF TGTGCCAGCAGCGGCCAGACTAGTACGACTGAGCAGTTCTTC
TRBJ1-1 TRBV6-1 - many CASSEYLNAEAFF TGTGCCAGCAGTGAATATCTCAACGCTGAAGCTTTCTTT
TRBJ1-1 TRBV7-9 - - CASSPRTVEAFF TGTGCCAGCAGCCCCCGGACAGTTGAAGCTTTCTTT
TRBJ2-1 TRBV10-3 - - CAISFQGNEQFF TGTGCCATCAGCTTCCAGGGCAATGAGCAGTTCTTC
TRBJ1-4 TRBV5-6 - few CASSLESRWNEKLFF TGTGCCAGCAGCTTGGAGTCGCGTTGGAATGAAAAACTGTTTTTT
TRBJ1-2 TRBV7-2 - few CASSFGSYGYTF TGTGCCAGCAGCTTCGGGAGCTATGGCTACACCTTC
TRBJ2-2 TRBV30 - few CAWSPLGPGELFF TGTGCCTGGAGTCCGCTCGGCCCCGGGGAGCTGTTTTTT
TRBJ1-1 TRBV19 - - CASSLSWDTEAFF TGTGCCAGTAGTCTATCGTGGGACACTGAAGCTTTCTTT
TRBJ2-1 TRBV27 - few CASRDPPTYNEQFF TGTGCCAGCAGGGACCCACCGACTTACAATGAGCAGTTCTTC
TRBJ2-6 TRBV29-1 TRBD2 few CSVETSGRASGANVLTF TGCAGCGTTGAGACTAGCGGGAGGGCTTCTGGGGCCAACGTCCTGACTTTC
TRBJ1-5 TRBV7-3 - - CASSFDSNQPQHF TGTGCCAGCAGCTTTGATAGCAATCAGCCCCAGCATTTT
TRBJ1-2 TRBV5-6 - few CASSPRGSSYGYTF TGTGCCAGCAGCCCGCGGGGAAGTAGTTATGGCTACACCTTC
TRBJ2-2 TRBV2 - few CASSVGLNTGELFF TGTGCCAGCAGTGTGGGTCTGAACACCGGGGAGCTGTTTTTT
TRBJ1-5 TRBV20-1 - - CSASRPPVNSQPQHF TGCAGTGCTAGTCGGCCACCAGTAAACAGTCAGCCCCAGCATTTT
TRBJ2-7 TRBV2 - - CASSPAVGSSYEQYF TGTGCCAGCAGTCCAGCGGTAGGGAGCTCCTACGAGCAGTACTTC
TRBJ1-6 TRBV9 TRBD1 - CASSADRDRSLDSPLHF TGTGCCAGCAGCGCTGACCGGGACAGGTCTTTGGATTCACCCCTCCACTTT
TRBJ2-3 TRBV10-3 TRBD1 - CAVRTGDPDTQYF TGTGCCGTCCGGACAGGGGACCCAGATACGCAGTATTTT
TRBJ2-2 TRBV20-1 - - CSARGEAANTGELFF TGCAGTGCTAGGGGGGAAGCAGCGAACACCGGGGAGCTGTTTTTT
TRBJ2-7 TRBV29-1 TRBD2 - CSVVTSGTYEQYF TGCAGCGTCGTGACTAGCGGGACCTACGAGCAGTACTTC
TRBJ2-1 TRBV15 TRBD2 - CATSSKRGSKGNEQFF TGTGCCACCAGCAGCAAGCGCGGGAGTAAGGGGAATGAGCAGTTCTTC
TRBJ2-3 TRBV24-1 TRBD2 - CATSDHGGAGTDTQYF TGTGCCACCAGTGATCACGGGGGGGCTGGCACAGATACGCAGTATTTT